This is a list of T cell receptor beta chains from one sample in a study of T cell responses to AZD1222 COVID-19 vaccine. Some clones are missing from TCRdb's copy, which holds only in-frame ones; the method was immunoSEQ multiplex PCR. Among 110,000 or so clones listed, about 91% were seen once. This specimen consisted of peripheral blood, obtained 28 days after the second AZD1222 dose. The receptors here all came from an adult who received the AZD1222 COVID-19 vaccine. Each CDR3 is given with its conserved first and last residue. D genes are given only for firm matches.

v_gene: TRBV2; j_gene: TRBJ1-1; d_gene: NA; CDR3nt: TGTGCCAGCAGCGACGGGTGGATGAACACTGAAGCTTTCTTT; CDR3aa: CASSDGWMNTEAFF
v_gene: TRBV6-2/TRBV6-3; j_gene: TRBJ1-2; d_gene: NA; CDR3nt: TGTGCCAGCAGTCAGGGTTGGTATGGCTACACCTTC; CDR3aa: CASSQGWYGYTF
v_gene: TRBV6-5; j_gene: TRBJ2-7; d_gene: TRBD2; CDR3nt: TGTGCCAGCAGTTACGGTAGCGGGGGGGGCTACGAGCAGTACTTC; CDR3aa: CASSYGSGGGYEQYF
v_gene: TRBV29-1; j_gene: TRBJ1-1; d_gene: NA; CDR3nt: TGCAGCGTTGCTAATACACCACTAAACACTGAAGCTTTCTTT; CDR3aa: CSVANTPLNTEAFF
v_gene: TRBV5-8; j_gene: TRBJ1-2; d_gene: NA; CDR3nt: TGTGCCAGCAGCTCGGACGGGAGCAGTGGGAGTTACACCTTC; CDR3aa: CASSSDGSSGSYTF
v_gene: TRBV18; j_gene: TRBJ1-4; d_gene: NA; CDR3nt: TGTGCCAGCTCAGCCAGGGGAAAACTGTTTTTT; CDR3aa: CASSARGKLFF
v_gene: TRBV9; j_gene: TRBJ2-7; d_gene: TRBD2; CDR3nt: TGTGCCAGCAGTCGGACTAGCGGGGGTTACGAGCAGTACTTC; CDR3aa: CASSRTSGGYEQYF
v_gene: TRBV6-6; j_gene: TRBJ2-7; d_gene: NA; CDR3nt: TGTGCCAGCAGTCTAAACGGTTACGAGCAGTACTTC; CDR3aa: CASSLNGYEQYF
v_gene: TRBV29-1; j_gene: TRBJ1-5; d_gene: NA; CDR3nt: TGCAGCGTTGAAGAGCCACAGAGGAATCAGCCCCAGCATTTT; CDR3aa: CSVEEPQRNQPQHF
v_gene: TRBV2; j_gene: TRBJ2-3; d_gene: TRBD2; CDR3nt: TGTGCCAGCAGGCGGACTAGCGGGGAAACCACAGATACGCAGTATTTT; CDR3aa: CASRRTSGETTDTQYF
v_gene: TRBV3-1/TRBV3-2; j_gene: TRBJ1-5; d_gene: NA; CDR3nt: TGTGCCAGCAGCCAAGATGGCGGGGTAGGGGGGCAGCCCCAGCATTTT; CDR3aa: CASSQDGGVGGQPQHF